Below are 25 T cell receptor beta chains sequenced from a single sample in a study of T cell repertoires in cytomegalovirus infection. No antigen has been assigned to these receptors. MiXCR, applied by TCRdb to the reads, yields one record per CDR3 protein. This table has about 920,000 distinct CDR3 sequences, roughly 30% appearing once. The source material was cultured CD8+ T cells from PBMCs, sampled from culture after CMV antigen stimulation. The receptors derive from a human donor in good health (CMV status not recorded). Some clones in this sample may be carry-over from other donors' samples.

V usage is TRBV7-2 and J usage is TRBJ1-2; D remains unclear. The CDR3 is 17 residues long. Trimming shortened V by 1 base and J by 1 base, and 16 bases separated the two germline ends. Per the germline V gene, CDR1 is SGHTA and CDR2 is FQGNSA. Written as DNA, the CDR3 is TGTGCCAGCAGCTTAGATGCACAGTCTAACTTTAACTATGGCTACACCTTC. Residues: CASSLDAQSNFNYGYTF.

The V and J genes are TRBV7-9 and TRBJ1-2; 9 bases map to TRBD1. Germline assignment: CDR1 SEHNR and CDR2 FQNEAQ (reference sequence). V lost 4 bases and J lost 8; bases outside the gene matches: 8. This CDR3 is 14 amino acids long. CDR3 coding DNA: TGTGCCAGCAGCTATACCGGGACAGGGTGGGGCTACACCTTC. Amino acid sequence: CASSYTGTGWGYTF.

This chain joins TRBV6-1 and TRBJ2-1; weak D call: TRBD1 (6 bases). With 7 bases removed from V and 7 bases from J, the gap between germline ends came to 11 bases. The CDR3 runs 12 residues. Germline CDR1 reads MNHNS; CDR2 reads SASEGT. CDR3 in DNA: TGTGCCAGCACCCCTACAGGGAATGAGCAGTTCTTC. This gives the protein CASTPTGNEQFF.

The chain combines TRBV6-5 with TRBJ2-3; 8 bases map to TRBD2. Trimming took 6 bases from V and 8 from J; bases not matched to a gene: 7. In germline, CDR1 is MNHEY, CDR2 SVGAGI. CDR3 length equals 13 residues. CDR3: CASSPGLAATQYF. The CDR3 bases are TGTGCCAGCAGCCCCGGACTAGCTGCTACGCAGTATTTT.

The chain uses TRBV29-1 and TRBJ2-3; TRBD2 might be the D (6 bases). The CDR3 spans 13 residues. V lost 3 bases and J lost 3, with 10 bases in between. Germline V gives CDR1 SQVTM, CDR2 ANQGSEA. The CDR3 nucleotides are TGCAGCGTTGAGACGGGGGAAACAGATACGCAGTATTTT. Encoded protein: CSVETGETDTQYF.

This clonotype has just one count. The V call is TRBV15, the J call TRBJ1-2; the match to TRBD1 covers 7 bases. The V segment lost 5 bases and the J segment 4 bases; nucleotides outside the gene matches: 4. Germline V gene data show CDR1 as LNHNV and CDR2 as YYDKDF (reference sequence). This CDR3 has 13 residues. CDR3 region: CATSGGQSYGYTF. In DNA, the CDR3 is TGTGCCACCAGCGGGGGACAGAGCTATGGCTACACCTTC.

A note on this clonotype: At one end, the junction sequence differs from germline, possibly due to a read error. J is TRBJ1-2 and V is TRBV13, with D possibly TRBD1 on 5 matching bases. The CDR3 spans 13 residues. Germline CDR1 reads PRHDT; CDR2 reads FYEKMQ (reference sequence). The CDR3 loop reads CASSPGRGYGYSF. The CDR3 nucleotides read TGTGCCAGCAGCCCAGGAAGGGGCTATGGCTACTCCTTC.

This clonotype was recorded many times. The J gene is TRBJ2-2, the V gene TRBV7-8; D perhaps matches TRBD1 (6 bases). V shed 1 base and J shed 4 bases, with 13 bases lying between them. The CDR3 totals 16 residues. Germline V gene lookup returns CDR1 SGHVS and CDR2 FQNEAQ. The CDR3 region has the DNA TGTGCCAGCAGCTTAGACAGGGTTGAGGGCACCGGGGAGCTGTTTTTT. As protein: CASSLDRVEGTGELFF.

There are a few counts of this clonotype. J is TRBJ1-6 and V is TRBV28, with unresolved D. Trimming removed 6 bases from V and 4 bases from J, with 16 bases in between. This CDR3 region has 16 residues. Germline V gene data show CDR1 as MDHEN and CDR2 as SYDVKM. Written as DNA, the CDR3 is TGTGCCAGCAGCCTGGATCCTAACCCTTATAATTCACCCCTCCACTTT. Protein sequence: CASSLDPNPYNSPLHF.

V and J are TRBV7-2 and TRBJ2-7; 9 nucleotides align to TRBD2. The CDR3 has 16 amino acids. CDR1 SGHTA and CDR2 FQGNSA come from the germline V gene. CDR3 protein: CANSPKGAGGPYEQYV. For the CDR3, the DNA is TGTGCCAACAGCCCCAAAGGAGCGGGGGGCCCCTACGAGCAGTACGTC.

The rearrangement joins TRBV15 to TRBJ1-1; no firm D call. The CDR3 length is 12 residues. V was trimmed by 1 base and J by 6 bases, leaving 6 bases between them. From germline, CDR1 is LNHNV and CDR2 YYDKDF (reference sequence). The CDR3 region has the DNA TGTGCCACCAGCAGAGGGATAGCTGAAGCTTTCTTT. The encoded protein is CATSRGIAEAFF.

There are many counts of this clonotype. The V and J genes are TRBV12-3 or TRBV12-4 and TRBJ1-6; possible D gene TRBD1, 6 bases. The CDR3 has 15 amino acids. With 6 bases removed from V and 4 bases from J, the gap between germline ends came to 13 bases. This chain's CDR3 is CASSSRQAYNSPLHF. The CDR3 DNA follows: TGTGCCAGCAGCAGCCGACAGGCTTATAATTCACCCCTCCACTTT.

This chain connects TRBV29-1 to TRBJ1-5; D is unclear. The CDR3 contains 13 residues. V lost 1 base and J lost 3, with 7 bases in between. Germline-derived CDR1 and CDR2 are SQVTM and ANQGSEA. CDR3 loop: CSVEVAVNQPQHF. In DNA, the CDR3 is TGCAGCGTTGAAGTCGCCGTCAATCAGCCCCAGCATTTT.

V is TRBV7-6 and J is TRBJ1-1, with D possibly TRBD1 on 6 matching bases. The V gene lost 4 bases and the J gene lost 6 bases, with 18 bases spanning the gap. Germline V CDR1 and CDR2: SGHVS, FNYEAQ. The CDR3 loop spans 15 amino acids. The CDR3 DNA reads TGTGCCAGCAGCTGGGGACCAGGGGAGACATCTGAAGCTTTCTTT. Its protein product is CASSWGPGETSEAFF.

V gene TRBV4-2 combines with J gene TRBJ1-2, with D unclear. CDR1 LGHNA and CDR2 YNFKEQ come from the germline V gene. Trimming removed 4 bases at V and 6 bases at J, with 21 bases between. The CDR3 has 16 amino acids. The CDR3: CASSPPDDLLSNGYTF. The CDR3 DNA follows: TGTGCCAGCAGCCCCCCCGACGATCTACTTAGTAATGGCTACACCTTC.

About this clonotype itself: Its ends do not fully match the called genes, so a read error is possible. This chain uses TRBV6-2 or TRBV6-3 with TRBJ2-1, with TRBD1 matching over 9 bases. The CDR3 runs to 19 residues. Per the germline V gene, CDR1 is MNHEY and CDR2 is SVGEGT. The CDR3 sequence: CVSSWGLTGQGHSYNEQFF. CDR3 sequence (DNA): TGTGTCAGCAGTTGGGGGTTGACGGGACAGGGTCATTCCTACAATGAGCAGTTCTTC.

This clonotype was seen at least ten times. The chain has TRBV7-3 and TRBJ2-1, with 7 bases aligning to TRBD1. The V and J ends lost 0 bases and 3 bases, in that order; junction bases with no gene match: 5. The CDR3 has 16 residues. Looked up from germline, CDR1 is SGHTA and CDR2 is FQGTGA. The DNA for the CDR3 is TGTGCCAGCAGCTTAACGACAGGGTTACACTACAATGAGCAGTTCTTC. Encoded protein: CASSLTTGLHYNEQFF.

The rearrangement links TRBV29-1 to TRBJ2-1; 11 nucleotides align to TRBD1. Germline V gene lookup returns CDR1 SQVTM and CDR2 ANQGSEA. V dropped 3 bases and J dropped 1; count of bases not matched to a gene: 5. CDR3 size: 16 residues. The CDR3 is CSVEGTGGLSYNEQFF. DNA for the CDR3: TGCAGCGTTGAGGGGACAGGGGGGCTTTCCTACAATGAGCAGTTCTTC.

V and J are TRBV6-8 and TRBJ2-1, with D unresolved. Trimming left V 6 bases short and J 0 bases short, with 12 bases between. The CDR3 is made up of 15 amino acids. Germline loops: CDR1 MNHGY, CDR2 SAAAGT. The DNA for the CDR3 is TGTGCCAGCAGCCAAGACCGCCCCTCCTACAATGAGCAGTTCTTC. Its protein is CASSQDRPSYNEQFF.

By its share, this clonotype is medium-sized (0.01 to 0.1%). CDR3 nucleotides: TGTGCCAGCAGCTTGGCGGGAATTTCCAATGAGCAGTTCTTC. Its translation is CASSLAGISNEQFF. The gene calls are TRBV11-2 and TRBJ2-1; TRBD2 is a possible D gene (6 bases). Trimming cost V 3 bases and J 6 bases, with 12 bases left between them. Germline-derived CDR1 and CDR2 are SGHAT and FQNNGV. The CDR3 has 14 residues.

This clonotype appeared many times. The V and J genes are TRBV7-2 and TRBJ2-2; D may be TRBD1 or TRBD2 (5 bases each). The CDR3 is made up of 18 amino acids. V lost 0 bases and J 1 base, leaving 15 bases between the germline ends. Germline CDR1 SGHTA, CDR2 FQGNSA. The CDR3 loop is CASSLAVLGARNTGELFF. The CDR3 DNA reads TGTGCCAGCAGCTTAGCGGTCCTCGGGGCTAGGAACACCGGGGAGCTGTTTTTT. The full variable domain, rest sourced from reference TRBV7-2 and TRBJ2-2, is GAGVSQSPSNKVTEKGKDVELRCDPISGHTALYWYRQSLGQGLEFLIYFQGNSAPDKSGLPSDRFSAERTGGSVSTLTIQRTQQEDSAVYLCASSLAVLGARNTGELFFGEGSRLTVL.

V usage is TRBV29-1 and J usage is TRBJ2-1; 8 bases agree with TRBD2. J lost 4 bases, V lost 4 bases, and 3 bases had no gene match. The CDR3 runs 13 residues. Looked up from germline, CDR1 is SQVTM and CDR2 is ANQGSEA. The CDR3 loop is CSVVGGGYNEQFF. The DNA of the CDR3 is TGCAGCGTTGTTGGCGGGGGGTACAATGAGCAGTTCTTC.

As for this clonotype: A much larger clone lies a single base off, so this may be a read error. The chain joins TRBV7-4 to TRBJ2-3, with 9 nucleotides matching TRBD1. The CDR3 is 16 residues long. The V segment lost 4 bases and the J segment 2 bases; nucleotides outside the gene matches: 7. From germline, CDR1 is SGHVT and CDR2 SQSDAQ. The CDR3 coding sequence is TGTGCCAGCAGCTCTACAGGGGGCCTAAACACAGATACGCAGTATTTT. Its protein is CASSSTGGLNTDTQYF.

This sequence joins TRBV27 and TRBJ1-1; D might be TRBD1 (6 bases). Trimming removed 3 bases from V and 12 bases from J, with 14 bases in between. Per the germline V gene, CDR1 is MNHEY and CDR2 is SMNVEV (reference sequence). The CDR3 length is 12 residues. DNA for the CDR3: TGTGCCAGCAGTTTGGGGGGGCCCCAAACTTTCTTT. Translation gives CASSLGGPQTFF.

This clonotype was counted ten times or more. The V and J genes are TRBV7-9 and TRBJ2-3; TRBD2 agrees at 7 bases. CDR1 and CDR2 (germline): SEHNR, FQNEAQ (reference sequence). This CDR3 is 17 amino acids long. V gave up 5 bases and J gave up 5 bases; unmatched junction bases: 16. This CDR3 is CASSGFGGSYREDTQYF. In DNA, the CDR3 is TGTGCCAGCAGCGGCTTCGGGGGGTCCTACCGGGAAGATACGCAGTATTTT.